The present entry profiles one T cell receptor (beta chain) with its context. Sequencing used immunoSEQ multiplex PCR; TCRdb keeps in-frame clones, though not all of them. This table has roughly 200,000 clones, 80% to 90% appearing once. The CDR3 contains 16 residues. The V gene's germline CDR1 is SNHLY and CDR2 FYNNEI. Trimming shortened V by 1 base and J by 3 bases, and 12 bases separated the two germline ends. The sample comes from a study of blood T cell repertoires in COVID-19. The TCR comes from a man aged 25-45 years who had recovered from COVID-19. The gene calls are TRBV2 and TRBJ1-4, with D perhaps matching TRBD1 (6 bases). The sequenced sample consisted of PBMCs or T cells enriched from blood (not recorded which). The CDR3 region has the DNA TGTGCCAGCAGTGAAGTGAGGGGGAGGGCTAATGAAAAACTGTTTTTT. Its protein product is CASSEVRGRANEKLFF.